The T cell receptor beta chain described here comes from a study of regulatory T cells in long-lasting Graves disease (dated by TCRdb to the early 2020s). Regarding the complete study: Antithyroid drugs had been taken for less than 3 months by newly diagnosed Graves' disease patients. A total of some 33 samples were covered by TCR sequencing, comprising approximately 13 persistent and approximately 20 newly diagnosed Graves' disease patients. This study used TCR sequencing and RNA sequencing of peripheral blood to compare persistent Graves' disease patients against newly diagnosed Graves' disease patients. The study took place in China and was registered as a clinical trial. What the work shows at the level of the full study, not this receptor alone: Compared with newly diagnosed patients, patients with persistent Graves' disease had lower TCR Shannon entropy and fewer highly expanded clones, which suggests clonal expansion. Persistent disease showed preferential use of TRBV28, TRBJ1-2 and TRBJ2-5, whereas newly diagnosed disease favored TRBV20-1 and TRBJ2-1. More public clonotypes were shared among persistent patients (roughly 2,700) than among newly diagnosed patients (roughly 1,000). Because the primary lesion, thyroid tissue, could not be accessed, the study looked at peripheral blood alone. The authors noted that the small sample size was a limitation that may lower accuracy. Sequencing and analysis were limited to the TCR beta chain.

Preparation of the library involved multiplex PCR. The run used an Illumina HiSeq 4000. TCR beta libraries were built with iRepertoire HTBI primers and Arm-PCR amplification of CDR3 regions. Before sequencing, the PCR products underwent gel purification. As for the original processing: Gene usage analysis of CDR3 amino acid clonotypes relied on the approximately 60 TRBV and about 13 TRBJ segments identified across samples. Filtered high-quality paired reads were merged into contigs using COPE and FqMerger. BLAST was used to align contigs to the IMGT TRBV, TRBD and TRBJ reference genes, and CDR3 was defined following IMGT. Clonotypes above 0.1% frequency were classified as highly expanded clones. Repertoire diversity was measured by Shannon entropy, and V-J evenness by the Gini coefficient. Public clonotypes were defined as clonotypes shared by more than one individual. Through fastp at Q25 and MiXCR, TCRdb rebuilt clones from the public reads, retaining in-frame beta chains. Rows are unified per CDR3 protein, each entry keeping the most common DNA and genes. TCRdb assigned the V and J calls; the authors' analysis was not used. For this sample the table gives roughly 320,000 distinct CDR3 sequences, of which roughly 17% were detected only once. The ten largest clones represent 25% to 30% of the sample.

From the cysteine up to the phenylalanine, the CDR3 has a length of 13 residues. Only CDR3 DNA remains: 39 bases, in frame from the first base. V trim: 5 bases; J trim: 6 bases; unmatched bases: 5. Sequences MNHEY (CDR1) and SMNVEV (CDR2) are obtained from the germline V gene (reference sequence). The sample's time point label, decoded: newly diagnosed GD, antithyroid drugs for less than 3 months. RNA was extracted from PBMCs in TRIzol for both TCR sequencing and RNA sequencing. Graves' disease was diagnosed according to American Thyroid Association guidelines. Patients for the study were recruited at an endocrinology department in Xi'an, China. Each patient gave 7.5 to 10 milliliters of peripheral blood, collected in an EDTA anticoagulant tube. Ficoll Paque Plus density gradient separation was used to isolate PBMCs, and no further T cell sorting was done. An Agilent 2100 Bioanalyzer and agarose gel were used to check RNA quality, and a NanoDrop 2000 was used to measure RNA concentration.

This clonotype was recorded many times. The antigen it binds to is not known. Base qualities are not provided; no much larger clone lies one nucleotide away. The data also belong to a second study, concerning T cells in Graves' hyperthyroidism and ophthalmopathy. According to the second study: A patient counted as having stable Graves' hyperthyroidism if no progression to ophthalmopathy occurred over 18 months of follow-up. Hyperthyroidism patients were newly diagnosed, had a disease duration of under 2 months, and were aged 18 to 65 years. Any patient with an uncontrolled infection, another autoimmune disease, pregnancy or lactation was excluded. Diagnoses relied on clinical symptoms, serum thyroxine and TRAb, thyroid ultrasound and orbital computed tomography. The TCR CDR3 was subjected to a first round of RT-PCR using the HTBI primer set and the Qiagen OneStep RT-PCR kit. Most expanded thyroid clonotypes (frequency above 0.001) were also found in blood, which suggests that blood repertoires may mirror thyroid immune responses. A 13 V-J signature model separated ophthalmopathy from stable hyperthyroidism, with approximately 86% sensitivity and about 81% specificity in cross-validation and 80%/75% in testing. During validation, the model predicted progression to ophthalmopathy a median of about 6.5 months ahead of onset, with just under 71% sensitivity and 72% to 80% specificity. TCR V-J signatures able to tell the groups apart were searched for in a discovery cohort of 100 patients, of whom more than 40 had Graves' ophthalmopathy and about 60 had stable Graves' hyperthyroidism. Prospective prediction of ophthalmopathy was tested in an independent validation cohort consisting of 18 hyperthyroidism patients and 15 to 17 patients who later progressed to ophthalmopathy. The 100 discovery patients were divided at random into training and test sets in a 7:3 ratio. In addition, the study compared T-cell repertoires in thyroid tissue and in blood from roughly 6 Graves' hyperthyroidism patients. After sampling, hyperthyroidism patients received methimazole starting at 30 mg daily, and ophthalmopathy patients received high-dose intravenous methylprednisolone. Libraries were constructed in a second round of multiplex PCR, after which size selection and purification were performed. The libraries were sequenced on an Illumina HiSeq2000 using paired-end 100 bp reads. SOAPnuke was used to process the raw data, removing reads that contained adapters or uncalled bases, had a mean Phred below 15, or lacked an exact match to the constant primer or identifier. COPE v1.2.5 was used to merge high-quality paired reads, and clonotypes were defined as unique nucleotide sequences. MiTCR v1.1 was used to align clonotypes to the IMGT TRBV, TRBD and TRBJ reference segments. The analysis included only V-J combinations with a frequency above 0.0001, which together covered approximately 99% of the repertoires. The TCS score was defined as F50 (clonal expansion) divided by E x V (chaos), with BLOSUM62-based TCRdist calculated between CDR3 peptides within each V-J. Welch's t-statistics and random forest reduced around 550 V-J features to around 14, which were used in a naive Bayes classifier (R e1071). No statistical method was used to set the sample size in advance, and investigators knew the group allocation. According to the paper, TCR Vbeta CDR3 sequencing was carried out on 135 peripheral blood samples, which came from 40 to 45 ophthalmopathy, fewer than 80 hyperthyroidism and approximately 17 progressor patients.

This material consisted of peripheral blood mononuclear cells (PBMCs), taken at new diagnosis, from a patient treated with antithyroid drugs. The sequence joins TRBV27 to TRBJ2-7; the central 9 bases match TRBD1. This sequence was found in a man aged 35-49 years with Graves disease. Donor details come from another sample of the same person, matched by shared clones. The nucleotide sequence is TGTGCCAGCAGTCCAAGGACAGGGGCCGAGCAGTACTTC. The translation is CASSPRTGAEQYF.